This is a list of T cell receptor beta chains from one sample in a study of cytomegalovirus exposure and HLA in healthy donors. Data came from immunoSEQ multiplex PCR; TCRdb stores just in-frame clones and leaves some out. The sample lists 100,000 to 150,000 clones; around four fifths were seen once. The material sequenced was PBMCs. These TCRs come from a male donor in good health and CMV-seropositive. CDR3s include the opening cysteine and the closing phenylalanine or tryptophan. A D gene is named only where the DNA matches it firmly. Size is omitted from some rows. Given values are once, few, many or a class for expanded clones.

j_call	clone_size	v_call	d_call	cdr3_aa	cdr3_nt
TRBJ2-3	.	TRBV28	TRBD2	CASSSPPSERDWYTQYF	TGTGCCAGCAGTTCACCCCCCTCGGAGCGGGATTGGTATACGCAGTATTTT
TRBJ1-3	.	TRBV10-1	TRBD1	CASSESRQGGIDGSTIYF	TGCGCCAGCAGTGAGTCGAGACAGGGGGGCATAGATGGAAGCACCATATATTTT
TRBJ2-3	.	TRBV2	.	CASSPSGTDTQYF	TGTGCCAGCAGCCCGAGCGGAACAGATACGCAGTATTTT
TRBJ2-4	.	TRBV2	TRBD2	CASSGTSGWIQYF	TGTGCCAGCAGCGGGACTAGCGGGTGGATTCAGTACTTC
TRBJ2-3	.	TRBV18	TRBD2	CASSPRGAGARGNTDTQYF	TGTGCCAGCTCACCGCGAGGAGCGGGAGCCCGGGGGAACACAGATACGCAGTATTTT
TRBJ2-7	few	TRBV30	TRBD1	CARTTGGEQYF	TGTGCCCGGACAACAGGGGGCGAGCAGTACTTC
TRBJ2-5	.	TRBV7-6	TRBD2	CASSLARLGLAGGEETQYF	TGTGCCAGCAGCTTAGCGCGGTTGGGACTAGCGGGAGGGGAGGAGACCCAGTACTTC
TRBJ1-2	.	TRBV6-5	.	CASSYGGLYTF	TGTGCCAGCAGTTACGGCGGCCTGTACACCTTC
TRBJ2-7	.	TRBV4-3	TRBD2	CASSLGTSGRAEQYF	TGCGCCAGCAGCCTTGGGACTAGCGGGAGAGCGGAACAGTACTTC
TRBJ2-5	.	TRBV18	TRBD1	CASSPGQGQETQYF	TGTGCCAGCTCACCGGGACAGGGTCAAGAGACCCAGTACTTC
TRBJ2-2	.	TRBV19	.	CASSTPGAGELFF	TGTGCCAGTAGTACCCCCGGGGCCGGGGAGCTGTTTTTT
TRBJ2-1	.	TRBV11-2	TRBD2	CASSLGLAAYNEQFF	TGTGCCAGCAGCTTAGGACTAGCGGCCTACAATGAGCAGTTCTTC
TRBJ2-7	.	TRBV13	.	CASSFQDTYEQYF	TGTGCCAGCAGCTTCCAGGATACCTACGAGCAGTACTTC
TRBJ2-2	.	TRBV7-2	TRBD2	CASSLAQAGGPTNTGELFF	TGTGCCAGCAGCTTAGCGCAGGCGGGAGGGCCTACTAACACCGGGGAGCTGTTTTTT
TRBJ2-7	.	TRBV5-8	.	CASSLGLRRTYEQYF	TGTGCCAGCAGCTTGGGCCTCCGGAGGACCTACGAGCAGTACTTC
TRBJ1-2	.	TRBV30	TRBD1	CAWSPGQGVYGYTF	TGTGCCTGGAGCCCGGGACAGGGGGTTTATGGCTACACCTTC
TRBJ2-7	.	TRBV5-1	.	CASSPTGLEVNEQYF	TGCGCCAGCAGCCCGACAGGTCTTGAGGTCAACGAGCAGTACTTC
TRBJ1-3	.	TRBV30	.	CASGVSSGNTIYF	TGTGCCTCGGGGGTTAGCTCTGGAAACACCATATATTTT
TRBJ2-1	.	TRBV11-2	.	CASSLGEGSYNEQFF	TGTGCCAGCAGCTTAGGCGAGGGCTCCTACAATGAGCAGTTCTTC
TRBJ2-2	once	TRBV7-9	TRBD1	CASSGGTGGLLNTGELFF	TGTGCCAGCAGTGGCGGGACAGGGGGCCTTTTAAACACCGGGGAGCTGTTTTTT
TRBJ2-7	.	TRBV29-1	TRBD2	CSVGLAGIHEQYF	TGCAGCGTTGGACTAGCGGGAATCCACGAGCAGTACTTC
TRBJ1-2	few	TRBV2	TRBD1	CASSQGVEGYTF	TGTGCCAGCAGTCAGGGGGTAGAGGGCTACACCTTC
TRBJ1-2	.	TRBV7-9	.	CSSSCPDPYGYTF	TGTTCCAGCAGCTGTCCAGATCCCTATGGCTACACCTTC
TRBJ2-1	once	TRBV29-1	TRBD2	CSVEGGGSSYNEQFF	TGCAGCGTTGAAGGGGGCGGGAGCTCCTACAATGAGCAGTTCTTC
TRBJ1-4	.	TRBV7-2	TRBD1	CASSRGPGTVEKLFF	TGTGCCAGCAGCCGAGGACCCGGGACAGTAGAAAAACTGTTTTTT
TRBJ1-2	.	TRBV19	TRBD1	CASSSQGDGYGYTF	TGTGCCAGTAGTTCACAGGGGGACGGCTATGGCTACACCTTC
TRBJ2-2	.	TRBV6-6	.	CASEDTGELFF	TGTGCCAGCGAGGACACCGGGGAGCTGTTTTTT